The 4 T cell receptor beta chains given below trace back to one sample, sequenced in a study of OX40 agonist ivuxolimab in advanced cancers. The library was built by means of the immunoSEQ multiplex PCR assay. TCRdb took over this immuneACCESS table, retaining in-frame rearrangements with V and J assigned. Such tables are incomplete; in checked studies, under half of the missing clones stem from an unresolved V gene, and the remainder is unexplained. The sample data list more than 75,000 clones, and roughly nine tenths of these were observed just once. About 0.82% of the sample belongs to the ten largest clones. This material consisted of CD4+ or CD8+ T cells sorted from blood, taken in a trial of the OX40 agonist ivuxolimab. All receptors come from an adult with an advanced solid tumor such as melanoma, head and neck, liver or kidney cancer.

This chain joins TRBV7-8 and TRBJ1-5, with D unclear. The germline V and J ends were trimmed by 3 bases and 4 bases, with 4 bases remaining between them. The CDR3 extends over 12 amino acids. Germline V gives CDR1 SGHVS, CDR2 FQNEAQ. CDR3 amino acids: CASSFLNQPQHF. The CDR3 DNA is TGTGCCAGCAGCTTTCTGAATCAGCCCCAGCATTTT.

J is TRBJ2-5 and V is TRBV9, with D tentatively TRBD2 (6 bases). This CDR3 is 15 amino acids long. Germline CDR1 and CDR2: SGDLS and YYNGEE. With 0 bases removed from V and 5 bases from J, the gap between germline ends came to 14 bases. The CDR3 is CASSVADGSHETQYF. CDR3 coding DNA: TGTGCCAGCAGCGTAGCGGACGGGAGCCATGAGACCCAGTACTTC. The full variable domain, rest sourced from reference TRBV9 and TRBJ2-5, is DSGVTQTPKHLITATGQRVTLRCSPRSGDLSVYWYQQSLDQGLQFLIQYYNGEERAKGNILERFSAQQFPDLHSELNLSSLELGDSALYFCASSVADGSHETQYFGPGTRLLVL.

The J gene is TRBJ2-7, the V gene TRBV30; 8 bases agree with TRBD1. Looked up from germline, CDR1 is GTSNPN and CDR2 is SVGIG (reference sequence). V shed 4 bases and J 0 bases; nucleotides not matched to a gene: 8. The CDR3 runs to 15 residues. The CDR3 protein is CAWTDRAVGSYEQYF. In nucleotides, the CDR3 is TGTGCCTGGACGGACAGGGCCGTTGGCTCCTACGAGCAGTACTTC.

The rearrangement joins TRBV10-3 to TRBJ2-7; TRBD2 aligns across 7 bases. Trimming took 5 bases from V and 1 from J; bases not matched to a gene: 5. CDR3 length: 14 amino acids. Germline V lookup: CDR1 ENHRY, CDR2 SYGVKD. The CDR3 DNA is TGTGCCATCAGTAGCGGGAAAGGGTCCTACGAGCAGTACTTC. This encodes CAISSGKGSYEQYF.